A single sample is the source of the 26 T cell receptor beta chains below, sequenced in a study of lymphopenia after photon versus proton radiotherapy. Sequencing used immunoSEQ multiplex PCR; TCRdb keeps in-frame clones, though not all of them. The data hold 35,000 to 45,000 clones, with under 85% observed a single time. This specimen was peripheral blood, taken from a patient treated with proton-based radiotherapy. The receptors come from a woman between 65 and 79 years old with pancreatic cancer.

J is TRBJ2-7 and V is TRBV2, with TRBD1 matching 8 bases. CDR1 is SNHLY and CDR2 is FYNNEI in the germline V gene. This CDR3 is built from 13 residues. The J segment lost 7 bases and the V segment lost 4 bases, leaving 6 bases of the junction unmatched. The CDR3 bases are TGTGCCAGCAGTGGGACAGGGTATGGGGAGCAGTACTTC. Protein product: CASSGTGYGEQYF.

This clone was seen only once. This chain uses TRBV30 with TRBJ1-2, with unresolved D. The germline V gene encodes CDR1 GTSNPN and CDR2 SVGIG (reference sequence). V lost 2 bases and J lost 2, with 9 bases in between. This CDR3 comprises 13 residues. In DNA form, the CDR3 reads TGTGCCTGGAGTTATCTAGGGAACTATGGCTACACCTTC. This translates into CAWSYLGNYGYTF.

The V and J genes are TRBV28 and TRBJ2-5; the match to TRBD2 covers 10 bases. Losses at the gene ends were 8 bases for V and 2 bases for J; bases not matched to a gene: 17. CDR3 length equals 18 residues. CDR1 and CDR2 from the germline V gene are MDHEN and SYDVKM. CDR3 loop: CASGKLVAGGRVQETQYF. The CDR3 nucleotides read TGTGCCAGCGGGAAACTCGTAGCGGGAGGTAGGGTACAAGAGACCCAGTACTTC.

V gene TRBV9 combines with J gene TRBJ1-1; D perhaps matches TRBD1 (5 bases). CDR3 length: 13 residues. Trimming removed 0 bases from V and 11 bases from J, with 14 bases in between. The germline CDR1 and CDR2 sequences are SGDLS and YYNGEE. The CDR3 region is CASSVDFRGEAFF. CDR3 sequence (DNA): TGTGCCAGCAGCGTAGATTTCCGGGGGGAGGCTTTCTTT. The full variable domain, rest sourced from reference TRBV9 and TRBJ1-1, is DSGVTQTPKHLITATGQRVTLRCSPRSGDLSVYWYQQSLDQGLQFLIQYYNGEERAKGNILERFSAQQFPDLHSELNLSSLELGDSALYFCASSVDFRGEAFFGQGTRLTVV.

This clone appeared a single time. The chain combines TRBV30 with TRBJ1-4; 11 nucleotides align to TRBD1. V was clipped by 4 bases and J by 7 bases; unmatched bases: 5. CDR1 and CDR2 from the germline V gene are GTSNPN and SVGIG (reference sequence). The length of the CDR3 is 14 residues. CDR3 bases: TGTGCCTGGAAGCTCGGGACAGGGGGTGAAAAACTGTTTTTT. Translation gives CAWKLGTGGEKLFF.

The rearrangement uses TRBV7-2 and TRBJ2-7, with TRBD1 matching over 7 bases. Germline-derived CDR1 and CDR2 are SGHTA and FQGNSA. This CDR3 is built from 16 residues. The ends lost 5 bases at V and 0 bases at J; junction bases unmatched: 10. CDR3 sequence: CASSVEGGRGSYEQYF. The CDR3 DNA reads TGTGCCAGCAGCGTAGAAGGGGGCAGGGGCTCCTACGAGCAGTACTTC.

The chain uses TRBV28 and TRBJ2-7, with D hard to call. Germline V gives CDR1 MDHEN, CDR2 SYDVKM. CDR3 length: 11 residues. V lost 6 bases and J lost 2, with 5 bases in between. The DNA for the CDR3 is TGTGCCAGCAGCCAAACCTACGAGCAGTACTTC. Translated: CASSQTYEQYF.

The chain couples TRBV30 to TRBJ1-5; 7 bases agree with TRBD1. Trimming took 1 base from V and 2 from J; bases not matched to a gene: 2. In germline, CDR1 is GTSNPN, CDR2 SVGIG (reference sequence). There are 14 residues in the CDR3. The CDR3 coding sequence is TGTGCCTGGAGTGCTACAGGGGGCAATCAGCCCCAGCATTTT. Translated: CAWSATGGNQPQHF. The whole variable domain, remainder taken from reference TRBV30 and TRBJ1-5, is SQTIHQWPATLVQPVGSPLSLECTVEGTSNPNLYWYRQAAGRGLQLLFYSVGIGQISSEVPQNLSASRPQDRQFILSSKKLLLSDSGFYLCAWSATGGNQPQHFGDGTRLSIL.

This chain links TRBV29-1 with TRBJ1-5; TRBD1 matches 10 bases. V was clipped by 4 bases and J by 9 bases; unmatched bases: 6. The length of the CDR3 is 13 residues. Per germline, CDR1 SQVTM and CDR2 ANQGSEA. The CDR3 sequence is CSVVGQGRGPQHF. The CDR3 DNA is TGCAGCGTTGTGGGACAGGGGCGCGGGCCCCAGCATTTT.

This clone was found once. The chain has TRBV2 and TRBJ2-5; D remains unclear. In germline, CDR1 is SNHLY, CDR2 FYNNEI. V was trimmed by 6 bases and J by 8 bases, leaving 16 bases between them. This CDR3 has 13 amino acids. The CDR3 coding sequence is TGTGCCAGCAGCGCAACACCCCTGGGAACCCAGTACTTC. As protein: CASSATPLGTQYF.

This clone has a single count. This chain joins TRBV7-9 and TRBJ2-2; possibly TRBD1 or TRBD2 for D (5 bases each). Germline values: CDR1 SEHNR, CDR2 FQNEAQ (reference sequence). V lost 3 bases to trimming and J lost 1 base, with 21 bases between them. The CDR3 covers 19 residues. CDR3 sequence reads: CASSFPPGPTKLNTGELFF. The CDR3 DNA follows: TGTGCCAGCAGCTTCCCACCGGGACCGACCAAACTGAACACCGGGGAGCTGTTTTTT.

The gene calls are TRBV6-5 and TRBJ2-7, with 9 bases lining up with TRBD2. The CDR3 has 14 amino acids. CDR1 is MNHEY, CDR2 SVGAGI, per germline. The J segment lost 3 bases and the V segment lost 6 bases, leaving 6 bases of the junction unmatched. CDR3 in amino acids: CASSNSGSLYEQYF. In nucleotides, the CDR3 is TGTGCCAGCAGCAATAGCGGGAGCCTCTACGAGCAGTACTTC.

The V gene is TRBV5-4, the J gene TRBJ1-4, with 7 nucleotides matching TRBD1. This CDR3 is 15 amino acids long. V trimming: 4 bases; J trimming: 5 bases; junction bases outside the gene matches: 8. Germline values: CDR1 SGHNT, CDR2 YYREEE (reference sequence). CDR3 residues: CASSVNRGLNEKLFF. In DNA form, the CDR3 reads TGTGCCAGCAGCGTCAACAGGGGCCTAAATGAAAAACTGTTTTTT.

The CDR3 region is CASSLDGRPTGPQHF. The CDR3 DNA is TGTGCCAGCAGCTTAGATGGCAGACCAACGGGCCCCCAGCATTTT. This chain uses TRBV7-9 with TRBJ1-5, with no clear D. The CDR3 loop spans 15 amino acids. CDR1 and CDR2 (germline): SEHNR, FQNEAQ (reference sequence). Trimming removed 1 base from V and 10 bases from J, with 17 bases in between.

This clone appeared many times. J is TRBJ2-7 and V is TRBV10-3; D uncertain. The germline V gene has CDR1 ENHRY and CDR2 SYGVKD. Between the trimmed V and J ends, which lost 6 bases and 3 bases, there was a span of 9 bases. The CDR3 spans 12 residues. DNA for the CDR3: TGTGCCATCAGCCAGGTGCGCTACGAGCAGTACTTC. Its protein product is CAISQVRYEQYF.

The genes are TRBV4-3 and TRBJ2-1, with D unclear. Germline lookup yields CDR1 LGHNA and CDR2 YSLEER. V was clipped by 2 bases and J by 10 bases, with 9 bases between them. This CDR3 is 12 amino acids long. In DNA, the CDR3 is TGCGCCAGCAGCCAACCAGGTGAGGAGCAGTTCTTC. This codes for CASSQPGEEQFF.

This clone appeared once. This rearrangement joins TRBV5-1 to TRBJ2-7; 9 positions agree with TRBD1. CDR1 and CDR2 (germline): SGHRS, YFSETQ. The CDR3 length is 16 residues. The V gene end was trimmed by 5 bases and the J gene end by 7 bases; junction bases not matched to a gene: 16. CDR3 residues: CASRPRPGQGNIEQYF. The DNA of the CDR3 is TGCGCCAGCAGACCGAGACCGGGACAGGGAAATATTGAGCAGTACTTC. The full variable domain, rest sourced from reference TRBV5-1 and TRBJ2-7, is KAGVTQTPRYLIKTRGQQVTLSCSPISGHRSVSWYQQTPGQGLQFLFEYFSETQRNKGNFPGRFSGRQFSNSRSEMNVSTLELGDSALYLCASRPRPGQGNIEQYFGPGTRLTVT.

The chain employs TRBV6-6 and TRBJ1-5, with 7 bases matching TRBD1. The CDR3 is made up of 15 amino acids. CDR1 is MNHNY, CDR2 SVGAGI, per germline (reference sequence). With 11 bases clipped from V and 0 bases from J, the junction kept 10 bases outside the gene matches. Here the CDR3 reads CASLGTVGSNQPQHF. Here the CDR3 DNA reads TGTGCCTCACTCGGGACAGTCGGTAGCAATCAGCCCCAGCATTTT.

The chain joins TRBV7-8 to TRBJ2-6, with D possibly TRBD1 on 5 matching bases. The V gene lost 1 base and the J gene lost 2 bases, with 9 bases spanning the gap. This CDR3 is built from 16 residues. Germline V gives CDR1 SGHVS, CDR2 FQNEAQ. CDR3 coding DNA: TGTGCCAGCAGCTTAGAGGGCAGGGCTGGGGCCAACGTCCTGACTTTC. Amino acids: CASSLEGRAGANVLTF.

This clone was observed a handful of times. This sequence joins TRBV19 and TRBJ1-3, with a tentative D call TRBD1 (6 bases). Between the trimmed V and J ends, which lost 0 bases and 2 bases, there was a span of 11 bases. The germline gives CDR1 LNHDA, CDR2 SQIVND (reference sequence). CDR3 length: 16 residues. CDR3 DNA: TGTGCCAGTAGTATAGATGGACAGCATACTGGAAACACCATATATTTT. Translated: CASSIDGQHTGNTIYF.

The rearrangement uses TRBV28 and TRBJ2-1; tentative D call: TRBD1 (6 bases). Germline V gene data show CDR1 as MDHEN and CDR2 as SYDVKM. Trimming pared 5 bases from V and 5 bases from J, leaving 10 bases between. There are 13 residues in the CDR3. The CDR3 loop reads CASSKWDNNEQFF. The CDR3 DNA sequence: TGTGCCAGCAGTAAATGGGACAACAATGAGCAGTTCTTC.

V gene TRBV14 combines with J gene TRBJ2-1, with TRBD1 identical over 8 bases. The CDR3 has 17 amino acids. Germline V gene lookup returns CDR1 SGHDN and CDR2 FVKESK. V was pared by 1 base and J by 5 bases, with 10 bases of the junction left unmatched. CDR3 in amino acids: CASSQVSGTGKDNEQFF. The DNA for the CDR3 is TGTGCCAGCAGCCAAGTTTCCGGGACAGGAAAGGACAATGAGCAGTTCTTC.

The chain combines TRBV2 with TRBJ2-1, with D possibly matching TRBD2 (5 bases). V was cut by 1 base and J by 6 bases, with 16 bases left in between. This CDR3 spans 16 amino acids. Germline V CDR1 and CDR2: SNHLY, FYNNEI. CDR3 nucleotides: TGTGCCAGCAGTGAAGGGTCCTTAGTCGGGGTCAATGAGCAGTTCTTC. This encodes CASSEGSLVGVNEQFF. Variable domain in full (rest from reference TRBV2 and TRBJ2-1): EPEVTQTPSHQVTQMGQEVILRCVPISNHLYFYWYRQILGQKVEFLVSFYNNEISEKSEIFDDQFSVERPDGSNFTLKIRSTKLEDSAMYFCASSEGSLVGVNEQFFGPGTRLTVL.

The J gene is TRBJ2-2, the V gene TRBV2; possible D gene TRBD2, 6 bases. The V end was cut by 7 bases, the J end by 6 bases, with 18 bases between. The CDR3 has 15 residues. Germline CDR1 reads SNHLY; CDR2 reads FYNNEI. This chain's CDR3 is CASMGVEGLAGELFF. CDR3 DNA sequence: TGTGCCAGCATGGGAGTGGAGGGGTTGGCCGGGGAGCTGTTTTTT.

This clone has only a few counts. This chain joins TRBV18 and TRBJ2-2; D possibly matches TRBD1 or TRBD2 (5 bases each). This CDR3 comprises 15 residues. Per the germline V gene, CDR1 is KGHSH and CDR2 is LQKENI. The V end lost 2 bases, the J end lost 2 bases, and 9 bases lay between the germline ends. Here the CDR3 reads CASSPWDVNTGELFF. The DNA of the CDR3 is TGTGCCAGCTCACCATGGGACGTTAACACCGGGGAGCTGTTTTTT.

For the CDR3, the DNA is TGTGCCAGCACCTCGGGGGGAGGGCCTACCGGGGGGCTCTACGAGCAGTACTTC. Translated: CASTSGGGPTGGLYEQYF. J is TRBJ2-7 and V is TRBV28; D is possibly TRBD2 (7 bases). CDR3 length equals 18 residues. CDR1 MDHEN and CDR2 SYDVKM come from the germline V gene. V was cut by 7 bases and J by 3 bases, with 28 bases left in between.